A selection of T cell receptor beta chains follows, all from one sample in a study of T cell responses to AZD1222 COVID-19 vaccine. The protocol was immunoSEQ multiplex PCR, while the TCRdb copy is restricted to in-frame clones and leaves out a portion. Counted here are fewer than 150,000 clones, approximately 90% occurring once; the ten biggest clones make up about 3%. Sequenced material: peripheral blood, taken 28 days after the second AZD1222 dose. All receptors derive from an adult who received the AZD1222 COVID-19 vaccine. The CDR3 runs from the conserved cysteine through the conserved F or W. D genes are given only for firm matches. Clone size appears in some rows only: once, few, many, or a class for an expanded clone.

CDR3: CATSAGGDSSYEQYF; DNA: TGTGCCACCAGCGCAGGGGGGGACAGCTCCTACGAGCAGTACTTC; size: -; J: TRBJ2-7; V: TRBV15; D: -
CDR3: CSVEDQGLRSLHGNPNTIYF; DNA: TGCAGCGTTGAAGATCAAGGGTTGAGGTCCCTCCATGGCAACCCAAACACCATATATTTT; size: -; J: TRBJ1-3; V: TRBV29-1; D: -
CDR3: CASSSGQGTWEQYF; DNA: TGTGCCAGCAGTTCCGGACAGGGGACGTGGGAGCAGTACTTC; size: -; J: TRBJ2-7; V: TRBV6-2/TRBV6-3; D: TRBD1
CDR3: CASSPYTENYEQYF; DNA: TGTGCCAGCTCACCATATACAGAGAACTACGAGCAGTACTTC; size: -; J: TRBJ2-7; V: TRBV18; D: -
CDR3: CASSGLYNEQFF; DNA: TGTGCCAGCAGTGGACTTTACAATGAGCAGTTCTTC; size: many; J: TRBJ2-1; V: TRBV2; D: -
CDR3: CASQALGLNQPQHF; DNA: TGTGCCAGCCAGGCCCTTGGGCTAAATCAGCCCCAGCATTTT; size: -; J: TRBJ1-5; V: TRBV10-3; D: -
CDR3: CASSLRQTNSPLHF; DNA: TGTGCCAGCAGCTTACGACAGACCAATTCACCCCTCCACTTT; size: few; J: TRBJ1-6; V: TRBV7-2; D: -
CDR3: CATGSSSGGPDTQYF; DNA: TGTGCCACCGGGAGTTCCAGCGGGGGACCAGATACGCAGTATTTT; size: -; J: TRBJ2-3; V: TRBV15; D: TRBD2
CDR3: CASSLSWVEVAGYTF; DNA: TGTGCCAGCAGCCTCTCCTGGGTTGAGGTCGCTGGCTACACCTTC; size: -; J: TRBJ1-2; V: TRBV6-6; D: -
CDR3: CASSLKRSGTGMNEQFF; DNA: TGTGCCAGCAGCCTAAAACGATCCGGGACAGGGATGAATGAGCAGTTCTTC; size: -; J: TRBJ2-1; V: TRBV7-9; D: TRBD1
CDR3: CASSWGLASYEQYF; DNA: TGTGCCAGCAGCTGGGGACTAGCGTCCTACGAGCAGTACTTC; size: -; J: TRBJ2-7; V: TRBV13; D: TRBD2
CDR3: CASSQDAGPETQYF; DNA: TGCGCCAGCAGCCAAGACGCCGGGCCAGAGACCCAGTACTTC; size: -; J: TRBJ2-5; V: TRBV4-1; D: -
CDR3: CASSLQGNSPLHF; DNA: TGCGCCAGCAGCTTGCAGGGGAATTCACCCCTCCACTTT; size: -; J: TRBJ1-6; V: TRBV5-1; D: -
CDR3: CASSIFDQPGDQPQHF; DNA: TGTGCCAGTAGTATTTTTGACCAACCGGGCGATCAGCCCCAGCATTTT; size: -; J: TRBJ1-5; V: TRBV19; D: -
CDR3: CASSLTGVNGYTF; DNA: TGTGCCAGCAGTTTGACAGGGGTGAATGGCTACACCTTC; size: once; J: TRBJ1-2; V: TRBV12-3/TRBV12-4; D: TRBD1
CDR3: CASSLGVGTGIHGYTF; DNA: TGTGCTAGCAGCTTAGGGGTCGGGACAGGAATACATGGCTACACCTTC; size: -; J: TRBJ1-2; V: TRBV11-2; D: TRBD1
CDR3: CASSDSQGMVYNEQFF; DNA: TGTGCCAGCAGTGACTCTCAGGGGATGGTCTACAATGAGCAGTTCTTC; size: -; J: TRBJ2-1; V: TRBV6-2/TRBV6-3; D: -